This TCR beta chain was recovered during a study of blood T cell repertoires in COVID-19. Study-wide context: Donors in the United States, Italy and Spain gave samples during acute or convalescent COVID-19. T cells, B-cell-depleted T cells, or PBMCs supplied cDNA or gDNA.

Germline loops: CDR1 MNHEY, CDR2 SVGEGT. The CDR3 sequence is 15 residues long. The V gene lost 2 bases and the J gene lost 2 bases, with 12 bases spanning the gap. Authors' methods: Amplification from reference gene primers served as the basis for estimated nucleated cell counts. The method was immunoSEQ multiplex PCR; TCRdb's version includes in-frame clones alone and lacks a portion of them. V and J calls and clone size are as listed in that table; D and trimming were resolved from the DNA. The table includes 40,000 to 55,000 clones, roughly 90% detected once. Sequenced: peripheral blood. V usage is TRBV6-2 or TRBV6-3 and J usage is TRBJ1-1; D gene uncertain. The sequence was collected from a human donor in a cohort sampled during active COVID-19. In nucleotides, the CDR3 is TGTGCCAGCAGTTACGAGGCTGACGCAAACACTGAAGCTTTCTTT. Its translation is CASSYEADANTEAFF.